A single sample gave rise to the 8 T cell receptor beta chains below, sequenced in a study of OX40 agonist ivuxolimab in advanced cancers. Assay used: immunoSEQ multiplex PCR; TCRdb lists only in-frame clones, some missing. The table has around 20,000 clones, 83% seen once. The source was CD4+ or CD8+ T cells sorted from blood, collected in a trial of the OX40 agonist ivuxolimab. The receptors stem from an adult with an advanced solid tumor such as melanoma, head and neck, liver or kidney cancer.

This clone was picked up a small number of times. For the CDR3, the DNA is TGTGCCAGCAGCTTGGGACGTAGATCTTGGACCGGGGAGCTGTTTTTT. This codes for CASSLGRRSWTGELFF. The gene calls are TRBV5-8 and TRBJ2-2; D not resolved. This CDR3 contains 16 residues. V lost 0 bases and J 5 bases, leaving 14 bases between the germline ends. Germline loops: CDR1 SGHTS, CDR2 YDEGEE.

V gene TRBV7-4 combines with J gene TRBJ1-2; D unclear. The germline gives CDR1 SGHVT, CDR2 SQSDAQ. The CDR3 sequence is 18 residues long. V was cut by 5 bases and J by 4 bases, with 26 bases left in between. The CDR3 loop reads CASSGSTRAARKTYGYTF. The CDR3 DNA reads as TGTGCCAGCAGCGGATCGACGAGAGCAGCGCGAAAGACCTATGGCTACACCTTC.

V gene TRBV14 combines with J gene TRBJ2-7; D is ambiguous. V was clipped by 1 base and J by 6 bases, with 10 bases between them. The CDR3 runs 13 residues. Germline V gene lookup returns CDR1 SGHDN and CDR2 FVKESK. As DNA, the CDR3 is TGTGCCAGCAGCCAAGGAGTGTCTAGCGAGCAGTACTTC. As protein: CASSQGVSSEQYF.

This rearrangement joins TRBV9 to TRBJ1-6; the match to TRBD1 covers 10 bases. The CDR3 totals 14 residues. V was pared by 3 bases and J by 8 bases, with 2 bases of the junction left unmatched. Germline CDR1 reads SGDLS; CDR2 reads YYNGEE. CDR3 residues: CASSAGTGDSPLHF. CDR3 sequence (DNA): TGTGCCAGCAGCGCCGGGACAGGGGATTCACCCCTCCACTTT.

The chain is built from TRBV5-8 and TRBJ2-1, with 9 positions matching TRBD1. With 1 base clipped from V and 7 bases from J, the junction kept 3 bases outside the gene matches. CDR3 length: 14 amino acids. Germline V CDR1 and CDR2: SGHTS, YDEGEE. The CDR3 sequence is CASSLRTGENEQFF. The CDR3 nucleotides read TGTGCCAGCAGCTTGCGGACAGGGGAAAATGAGCAGTTCTTC.

The V gene is TRBV10-1, the J gene TRBJ1-4; 8 bases agree with TRBD1. Germline trimming cut 3 bases from V and 3 bases from J; bases unmatched to any gene: 9. The CDR3 is 17 amino acids. Germline CDR1 and CDR2: WNHNN and SYGVQD (reference sequence). The CDR3, as DNA: TGCGCCAGCAGTGAAGGGACAGGACTTAACGCTAATGAAAAACTGTTTTTT. Its translation is CASSEGTGLNANEKLFF.

The genes are TRBV9 and TRBJ1-3; tentative D call: TRBD1 (6 bases). Germline loops: CDR1 SGDLS, CDR2 YYNGEE. This CDR3 has 15 residues. Trimming took 3 bases from V and 0 from J, leaving 10 bases between them. Written as DNA, the CDR3 is TGTGCCAGCAGCGCACAGGGCCTCTCTGGAAACACCATATATTTT. This codes for CASSAQGLSGNTIYF.

The V gene is TRBV9, the J gene TRBJ2-3; D call uncertain. The CDR3 extends over 14 amino acids. The germline V gene encodes CDR1 SGDLS and CDR2 YYNGEE. V shed 4 bases and J shed 6 bases, with 15 bases lying between them. The CDR3 coding sequence is TGTGCCAGCAGCTTCGTAGACTCCCACGATACGCAGTATTTT. It specifies CASSFVDSHDTQYF.